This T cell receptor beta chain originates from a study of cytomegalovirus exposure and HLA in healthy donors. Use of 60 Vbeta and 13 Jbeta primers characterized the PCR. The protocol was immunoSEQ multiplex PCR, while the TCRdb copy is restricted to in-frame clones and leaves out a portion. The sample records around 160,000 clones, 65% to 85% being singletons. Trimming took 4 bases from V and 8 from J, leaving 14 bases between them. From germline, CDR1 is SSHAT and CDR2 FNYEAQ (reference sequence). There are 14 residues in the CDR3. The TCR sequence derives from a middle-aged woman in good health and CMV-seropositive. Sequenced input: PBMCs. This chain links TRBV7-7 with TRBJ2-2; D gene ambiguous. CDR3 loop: CASSSGPKWGELFF. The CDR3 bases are TGTGCCAGCAGCTCCGGTCCCAAGTGGGGGGAGCTGTTTTTT.